Sequencing of this T cell receptor (beta chain) was carried out in a study of shared clonotypes between healthy human individuals. Study context: CD8 memory received one plate per donor, CD8 naive two, CD4 memory three and CD4 naive three.

About this clone: As yet, its antigen is unknown.

The data were produced by immunoSEQ multiplex PCR, yet TCRdb's version contains in-frame clones alone and is incomplete. The data hold hundreds of thousands of clones, with approximately 95% observed a single time. Study observations and caveats: When naive CD4 clonotypes were compared across a few donors, 4% to 5.5% were shared. Relative to memory subsets, naive subsets generally showed larger estimated richness.

It was CD45RO-negative cells, positively selected for CCR7, that made up naive CD8 cells, with terminally differentiated effector memory CD45RA+ cells excluded. Germline CDR1 SNHLY, CDR2 FYNNEI. V lost 6 bases and J 0 bases, leaving 8 bases between the germline ends. This CDR3 has 13 residues. Sequenced: naive CD8+ T cells sorted from blood. The clonotype was recovered from a woman between 25 and 40 years old in good health. The chain is built from TRBV2 and TRBJ1-2; D unclear. The CDR3 here is CASSPWTNYGYTF. In DNA form, the CDR3 reads TGTGCCAGCAGCCCCTGGACTAACTATGGCTACACCTTC.